The clone carrying this T cell receptor beta chain was recorded a few times. Its antigen is still unknown. A much larger clone differs from this one at a single base, so this may be a read error. Using its own MiXCR run on the PCR reads, TCRdb lists one record per CDR3 protein. The table has about 68,000 distinct CDR3 sequences, 18% seen once. The sample belongs to a study of molecular identifiers for immune sequencing clone quantification. Study-wide findings and caveats: Clones carrying above 20 RNA copies accounted for over 99% of effector molecules, under 1% in naive cells.

The specimen sequenced was naive CD8+ T cells from blood, with Jurkat cell RNA spiked in. Subset: FACS-sorted CD8+CD4-CCR7+CD45RA+ naive T cells. The sequence derives from a human donor in good health. Some libraries in this study had Jurkat cell RNA spiked in.

This CDR3 reads CAGSTDRGQETQYF. CDR3 DNA sequence: TGTGCCGGCAGCACGGACAGGGGCCAAGAGACCCAGTACTTC. This rearrangement joins TRBV28 to TRBJ2-5, with 9 bases identical to TRBD1. The germline gives CDR1 MDHEN, CDR2 SYDVKM. The CDR3 is made up of 14 amino acids.